This T cell receptor beta chain was recovered during a study of human T cells and chemical hapten exposure (dated by TCRdb to about 2021). For the wider study: For sensitization, 2% DPC in acetone was applied to a 2 cm by 2 cm area of upper inner arm skin. Patients additionally received weekly therapeutic DPC doses to the scalp throughout the approximately 25-week study period. Patch tests used Finn chambers with 0.01% DPC on the upper back, scored after 6 days by International Contact Dermatitis Research Group standards. The patient cohort, mostly female, included alopecia areata with under or over 50% scalp involvement, alopecia totalis and alopecia universalis. The libraries were sequenced as a pool, and the TCR yield per sample differed mostly because of small variations in library volumes within the pool. The study tracked peripheral blood TCR repertoire changes in vivo during primary and secondary sensitization to the hapten diphenylcyclopropenone (DPC) in alopecia patients. Blood was sampled from patients pre-sensitization (week 0) and at 2, 6 and about 24 weeks after DPC sensitization. Twenty-nine alopecia patients gave blood for TCR sequencing at one to four time points (pre-sensitization, 2, 6 and 24 weeks). For every blood RNA sample, sequencing covered both the TCR alpha and TCR beta chains.

This clonotype appeared a few times. The antigen this receptor binds is unknown. No base quality values were provided; no much bigger clone lies one nucleotide off. The time point label on this specimen signifies: patch test 1, 2 weeks after DPC sensitization. The sample's treatment or condition label, in plain terms: therapeutic diphenylcyclopropenone sensitization with weekly scalp DPC. Total RNA was isolated from unfractionated whole blood collected in Tempus Blood RNA tubes. At each patch-test visit, blood was drawn before the patch test was applied. Eligible patients were aged 18 to 70, diagnosed with alopecia, deemed suitable for DPC therapy, and excluded if pregnant. There are 11 amino acids in the CDR3, from cysteine to phenylalanine inclusive. CDR3 DNA only is kept here, 33 bases in frame from base 1. Deletion took 3 bases off V and 7 bases off J, with a span of 4 bases between the germline ends. Per the germline V gene, ENHRY is the CDR1 and SYGVKD is the CDR2.

Points the paper makes about the study in general: Expanded TCRs formed significantly more large CDR3 similarity clusters than pre-sensitization or healthy control sets, consistent with antigen-driven responses. DPC sensitization did not change how many TCRs were above 1 in 1000 frequency, and no evidence was found of alterations in global repertoire structure. All patients had alopecia, a presumed autoimmune disease, so their immune response might differ from that of healthy individuals. After repeated subsampling, the strength of the expansion versus patch-test correlation and the threshold at which it became significant changed. The number of PT1 expanded TCRs positively correlated with patch test score, significant at thresholds 8, 16 and 32 but not 4.

Library generation was performed with RACE. The reads were generated on a NextSeq 500. During library preparation, unique molecular identifiers were attached to individual cDNA molecules so that TCRs could be counted in a quantitative, reproducible way. On the authors' methods: A median of around 96,000 TCRs per sample was observed, with a range of roughly 23,224 to 750,000. V, J and CDR3 annotation of the TCR reads was carried out using the Decombinator software suite. To make PS versus PT1 abundance plots, every sample was subsampled to the same number of TCRs (28,000). TCRs were defined as expanded if absent before sensitization and observed at least eight times at the 2-week time point. TCRdb passed the public sequencing reads through fastp at Q25 and MiXCR, retaining productive beta sequences. CDR3 protein duplicates are merged, each entry listing the most common genes and DNA. TCRdb, rather than the study authors, made the V and J calls. The sample data list 50,000 or so distinct CDR3 sequences, and approximately 11% of these were observed just once. The top ten clonotypes cover about 1.7% of the sample.

The source of this sequence is a woman aged 40-49 years with alopecia areata. Some clones in this sample may be carry-over from other donors' samples. Sequencing was performed on whole blood, taken in connection with sensitization to the hapten diphenylcyclopropenone (DPC). Recombination connected TRBV10-3 to TRBJ1-3; the D gene is unclear. The DNA sequence is given as TGTGCCATCAGTGAAGGGAACACCATATATTTT. It encodes CAISEGNTIYF.